Listed below are T cell receptor beta chains from one sample, sequenced in a study of blood T cells in healthy people across ages. Using its own MiXCR run on the 5' RACE reads, TCRdb lists one record per CDR3 protein. The sample includes hundreds of thousands of distinct CDR3 sequences, under 30% of them seen just once. Sequencing input: blood. The receptor source for this set is a woman older than 75 in good health. CDR3s include the opening cysteine and the closing phenylalanine or tryptophan. D genes are given only for firm matches. Only some rows state a clone size, as once, few, many or a class for expanded clones.

TRBD2 TRBJ2-1 few TRBV19 TGTGCCAGTAGTTCAAGCGGGGGGCCTTGGAATGAGCAGTTCTTC CASSSSGGPWNEQFF
TRBD1 TRBJ1-2 NA TRBV12-3/TRBV12-4 TGTGCCAGCAGTTTAAGGACAGGAGGACCCTATGGCTACACCTTC CASSLRTGGPYGYTF
TRBD1 TRBJ2-7 NA TRBV10-3 TGTGCCATCAGTGAGGGTAGGGGACAGGCGCTTGGCGAGCAGTACTTC CAISEGRGQALGEQYF
NA TRBJ2-1 few TRBV12-5 TGTGCTAGTGGTTTGGACGGACCAATAGGACAGTTCTTC CASGLDGPIGQFF
NA TRBJ1-6 many TRBV4-2 TGTGCCAGCAGCCAACCCATCCCGGATTCACCCCTCCACTTT CASSQPIPDSPLHF
NA TRBJ2-2 NA TRBV6-2/TRBV6-3 TGTGCCACAGGACAACTACTCACCGGGGAGCTGTTTTTT CATGQLLTGELFF
NA TRBJ1-5 NA TRBV20-1 TGCAGTGCTAGGCTCCGGGAAGGGATCAATCAGCCCCAGCATTTT CSARLREGINQPQHF
NA TRBJ2-7 NA TRBV7-2 TGTGCCGGCAGCCCAGCCGGCGGGTCCTACTACGATCAGTACTTC CAGSPAGGSYYDQYF
NA TRBJ2-3 NA TRBV12-3/TRBV12-4 TGTGCCAGCAGTTTCTCTGGGTACAATCAGCCCCAGTATTTT CASSFSGYNQPQYF
NA TRBJ1-5 few TRBV12-3/TRBV12-4 TGTGCCAGCAGTTTACATTTGAGGGGGATTTATAGCAATCAGCCCCAGCATTTT CASSLHLRGIYSNQPQHF
NA TRBJ2-5 many TRBV7-2 TGTGCCAGCAGGCAGGGAGGGGGGGCCGTGGAGACCCAGTACTTC CASRQGGGAVETQYF
TRBD1 TRBJ1-2 many TRBV7-9 TGTGCCAGCAGCTCTAACCAGTTCCGGACAGGTCAGAGGGGGGACTATGGCTACACCTTC CASSSNQFRTGQRGDYGYTF
TRBD2 TRBJ2-1 many TRBV24-1 TGTGCCACCAGTGATTCGGGTGGCAGGGCGGGGGCCTACAATGAGCAGTTCTTC CATSDSGGRAGAYNEQFF
TRBD2 TRBJ2-3 NA TRBV28 TGTGCCAGCAGTTACCAAGCGGGGGGGCCCACAGATACGCAGTATTTT CASSYQAGGPTDTQYF
NA TRBJ2-5 many TRBV6-2/TRBV6-3 TGTGCCAGCATCAAGGGGGGGGTCCAAGAGACCCAGTACTTC CASIKGGVQETQYF
NA TRBJ2-3 NA TRBV10-2 TGCGCCAGCACCCTTAGCGGAATTAGCACAGATACGCAGTATTTT CASTLSGISTDTQYF
NA TRBJ1-2 many TRBV29-1 TGCAGCATATGGACAGAACTTAACTATGGCTACACCTTC CSIWTELNYGYTF
NA TRBJ2-7 NA TRBV20-1 TGCAGTGCTAGAGTACCGGGAAACGACTACGAGCAGTACTTC CSARVPGNDYEQYF
TRBD1 TRBJ2-1 NA TRBV12-3/TRBV12-4 TGTGCCAGCAGTTTAAGTCTTTCAGGGGGCCCCAACAATGAGCAGTTCTTC CASSLSLSGGPNNEQFF
TRBD1 TRBJ1-4 few TRBV5-1 TGCGCCAGCAGCGGGGACAGTTCAGATGAAAAACTGTTTTTT CASSGDSSDEKLFF
TRBD1 TRBJ2-6 few TRBV30 TGTGCCTGGAGTGAAGGGGGACAGAAAGGGGCCAACGTCCTGACTTTC CAWSEGGQKGANVLTF
NA TRBJ1-3 NA TRBV9 TGTGCCAGCAGCCCTATCTCTGTCCCCTCTGGAAACACCATATATTTT CASSPISVPSGNTIYF
NA TRBJ1-3 NA TRBV12-3/TRBV12-4 TGTGCCAGCAGTTTCACGGGGATCTCTGGAAACACCATATATTTT CASSFTGISGNTIYF
NA TRBJ1-2 many TRBV6-6 TGTGCCAGCAGCAAGGGGCCGGGGTGGCCCCTAGGCTACACCTTC CASSKGPGWPLGYTF
TRBD1 TRBJ1-2 few TRBV14 TGTGCCAGCAGCCCGACCGGGACAGTCTTAGGAGGCTACACCTTC CASSPTGTVLGGYTF
NA TRBJ1-6 few TRBV20-1 TGCAGTGCCTTAAGGGGGAGCTCCTATAATTCACCCCTCCACTTT CSALRGSSYNSPLHF
NA TRBJ1-6 few TRBV20-1 TGCAGTGCTAGAGATCACAGGGAAAGCTCCTATAATTCACCCCTCCACTTT CSARDHRESSYNSPLHF
NA TRBJ2-7 few TRBV2 TGTGCCAGCAGATACGACGGGTACGAGCAGTACTTC CASRYDGYEQYF
TRBD1 TRBJ2-1 many TRBV6-5 TGTGCCAGCAGTTCTCCGGGACAGACCTACAATGAGCAGTTCTTC CASSSPGQTYNEQFF
NA TRBJ1-6 NA TRBV11-2 TGTGCCAGCAGCTTAATAGGGTCGGGGAATTCACCCCTCCACTTT CASSLIGSGNSPLHF
NA TRBJ1-6 few TRBV30 TGTGCCTGGAGTGTAACCGGGGGTCCGGATTCACCCCTCCACTTT CAWSVTGGPDSPLHF
NA TRBJ2-3 NA TRBV18 TGTGCCAGCTCTAGTTCCGGGACCGCCAGCACAGATACGCAGTATTTT CASSSSGTASTDTQYF
NA TRBJ1-1 NA TRBV7-9 TGTCCCAGCAGCGTCGTTAAAGTCGGGGAAGCTTTCTTT CPSSVVKVGEAFF
TRBD2 TRBJ2-2 few TRBV6-2/TRBV6-3 TGTGCCAGCAGTAAGACTAGCGGGGGGCTCACCGGGGAGCTGTTTTTT CASSKTSGGLTGELFF
NA TRBJ2-5 NA TRBV5-1 TGCGCCAGCAGCTTGGTGCTGGGGGAGGTAGGAGAGACCCAGTACTTC CASSLVLGEVGETQYF
TRBD1 TRBJ2-5 NA TRBV6-6 TGTGCCAGCAATTTTGGGACAGGGGGCCCCACGTCTTTTGAGCAGTACTTC CASNFGTGGPTSFEQYF
NA TRBJ2-5 few TRBV20-1 TGCAGTGCTAGTGCACCAAACCAAGAGACCCAGTACTTC CSASAPNQETQYF
NA TRBJ1-6 NA TRBV20-1 TGCAGTGCGAGACCACGTCGGAATAATTCACCCCTCCACTTT CSARPRRNNSPLHF
TRBD1 TRBJ2-2 NA TRBV27 TGTGCCAGCAGAAGGGGGGACAGGAGCACCGGGGAGCTGTTTTTT CASRRGDRSTGELFF
TRBD2 TRBJ2-5 many TRBV10-2 TGCGCCAGCACCACCGGGACTAGAGGGGAGACCCAGTACTTC CASTTGTRGETQYF
TRBD1 TRBJ2-5 many TRBV10-3 TGTGCCATCAGTGAGTCGATTTGGACAGGGGAAGAGCAGTACTTC CAISESIWTGEEQYF
NA TRBJ2-1 NA TRBV20-1 TGCAGTGCTGCCGTGAGACTAGGGAATGAGCAGTTCTTC CSAAVRLGNEQFF
NA TRBJ1-2 many TRBV7-9 TGTGCCAGCAGCTCCACAGGGCGCCCAAGTTATGGCTACACCTTC CASSSTGRPSYGYTF
NA TRBJ2-4 many TRBV6-6 TGTGCCAGCAGTGGGCGGGACCGCCTAGCCAAAAACATTCAGTACTTC CASSGRDRLAKNIQYF
TRBD2 TRBJ2-3 few TRBV5-4 TGTGCCAGCAGCTTGGCCGCGGGACTAGCGGGGGGCACAGATACGCAGTATTTT CASSLAAGLAGGTDTQYF
NA TRBJ2-1 many TRBV11-2 TGTGCCAGCAGCTTGGGTCGTTGGGGGGGGGGCCCATACAATGAGCAGTTCTTC CASSLGRWGGGPYNEQFF
NA TRBJ1-1 NA TRBV7-2 TGTGCCAGCAGCTCGGTGTCGGGGGCCGGAAGGAGGGGTAGGGCTTTCTTT CASSSVSGAGRRGRAFF